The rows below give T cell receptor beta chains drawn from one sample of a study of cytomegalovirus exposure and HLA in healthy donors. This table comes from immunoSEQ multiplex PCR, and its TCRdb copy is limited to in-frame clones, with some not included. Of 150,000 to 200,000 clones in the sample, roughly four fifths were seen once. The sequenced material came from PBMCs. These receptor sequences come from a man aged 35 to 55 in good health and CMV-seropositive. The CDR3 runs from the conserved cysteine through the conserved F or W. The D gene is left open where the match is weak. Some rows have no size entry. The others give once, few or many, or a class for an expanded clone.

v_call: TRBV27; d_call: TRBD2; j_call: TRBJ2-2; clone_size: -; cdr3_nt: TGTGCCAGCAGTTCAAACCTCTTGGGACTAGCGGGAGGGGTTGCTTACACCGGGGAGCTGTTTTTT; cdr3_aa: CASSSNLLGLAGGVAYTGELFF
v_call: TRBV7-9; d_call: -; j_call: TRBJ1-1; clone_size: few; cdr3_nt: TGTGCCAGCAGCAACCTAGGAGGGTCGAACACTGAAGCTTTCTTT; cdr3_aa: CASSNLGGSNTEAFF
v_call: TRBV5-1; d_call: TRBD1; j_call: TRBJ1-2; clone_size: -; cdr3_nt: TGCGCCAGCAGCCGGGACAGGAACACCAGAGATGGCTACACCTTC; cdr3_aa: CASSRDRNTRDGYTF
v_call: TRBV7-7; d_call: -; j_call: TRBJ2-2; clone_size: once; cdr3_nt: TGTGCCAGCAGCTTAGGGCAGGGTAACACCGGGGAGCTGTTTTTT; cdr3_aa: CASSLGQGNTGELFF
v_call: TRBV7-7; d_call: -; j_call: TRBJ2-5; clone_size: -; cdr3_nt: TGTGCCAGCAGCCCTGGGGGCACTAGACAAGAGACCCAGTACTTC; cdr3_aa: CASSPGGTRQETQYF
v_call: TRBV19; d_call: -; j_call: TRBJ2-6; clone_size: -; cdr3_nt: TGTGCCAGTAGTCGGGCGGGGGCTAGGACTGGGGCCAACGTCCTGACTTTC; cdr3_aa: CASSRAGARTGANVLTF
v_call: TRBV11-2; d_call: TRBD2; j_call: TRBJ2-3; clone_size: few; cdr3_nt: TGTGCCAGCAGCTTTATAGCGGGGGCGGGGGCAGATACGCAGTATTTT; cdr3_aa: CASSFIAGAGADTQYF
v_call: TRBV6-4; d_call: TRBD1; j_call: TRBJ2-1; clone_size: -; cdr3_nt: TGTGCCAGCAGAGAACCGGACAGGGGCTCCTACAATGAGCAGTTCTTC; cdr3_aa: CASREPDRGSYNEQFF
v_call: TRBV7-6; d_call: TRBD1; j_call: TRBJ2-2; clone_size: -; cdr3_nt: TGTGCCAGCAGCGGAATGGGACAGATAGCCGCCGGGGAGCTGTTTTTT; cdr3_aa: CASSGMGQIAAGELFF
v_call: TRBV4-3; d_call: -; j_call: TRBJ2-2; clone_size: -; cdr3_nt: TGCGCCAGCAGCCAAGAGCTAGCGTCGACCGGGGAGCTGTTTTTT; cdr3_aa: CASSQELASTGELFF
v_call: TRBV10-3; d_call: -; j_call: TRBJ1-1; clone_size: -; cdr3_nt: TGTGCCATCAGTGATACCGCCCGACAGCCGAGCACTGAAGCTTTCTTT; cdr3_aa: CAISDTARQPSTEAFF
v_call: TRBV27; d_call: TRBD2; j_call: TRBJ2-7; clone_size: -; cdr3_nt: TGTGCCAGCAGACCTAGCGGGAGACGCTCCTACGAGCAGTACTTC; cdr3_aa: CASRPSGRRSYEQYF
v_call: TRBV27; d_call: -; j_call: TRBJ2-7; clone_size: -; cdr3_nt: TGTGCCAGCAGTACCCCGGGGGACCCGCTCGAGCAGTACTTC; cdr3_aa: CASSTPGDPLEQYF
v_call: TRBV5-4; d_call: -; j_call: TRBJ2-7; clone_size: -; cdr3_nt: TGTGCCAGCAGCTTAACCCTACTTAACGAGCAGTACTTC; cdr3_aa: CASSLTLLNEQYF
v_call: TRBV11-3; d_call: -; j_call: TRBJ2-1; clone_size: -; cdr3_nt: TGTGCCAGCAGCTTAAAGGGGTATGAGCAGTTCTTC; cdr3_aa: CASSLKGYEQFF
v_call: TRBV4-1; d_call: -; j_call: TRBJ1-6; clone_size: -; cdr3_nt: TGCGCCAGCAGCCGCCAGCTGCGTGGGAGTTCTTATAATTCACCCCTCCACTTT; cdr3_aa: CASSRQLRGSSYNSPLHF
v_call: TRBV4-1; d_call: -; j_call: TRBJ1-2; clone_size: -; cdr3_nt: TGCGCCAGCAGCCAAGGATACAGCTATGGCTACACCTTC; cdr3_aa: CASSQGYSYGYTF
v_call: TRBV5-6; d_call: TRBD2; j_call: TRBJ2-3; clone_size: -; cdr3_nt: TGTGCCAGCAGCTTGGCCAGCGGGAGGGGGGATACGCAGTATTTT; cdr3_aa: CASSLASGRGDTQYF
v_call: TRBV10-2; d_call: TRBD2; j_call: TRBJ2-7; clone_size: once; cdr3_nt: TGCGCCGCCACCCCCCGGGGGGGGCCGTCATACGAGCAGTACTTC; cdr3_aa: CAATPRGGPSYEQYF
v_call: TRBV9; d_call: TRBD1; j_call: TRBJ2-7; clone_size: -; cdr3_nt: TGTGCCAGCAGCGTGGGGACAGGGGCCTACGAGCAGTACTTC; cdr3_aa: CASSVGTGAYEQYF
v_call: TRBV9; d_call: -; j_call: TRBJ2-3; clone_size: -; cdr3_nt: TGTGCCAGCAGCGTAGGTCCCCAAACAGATACGCAGTATTTT; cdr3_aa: CASSVGPQTDTQYF
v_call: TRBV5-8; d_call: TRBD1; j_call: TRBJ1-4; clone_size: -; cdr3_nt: TGTGCCAGCAGCTACCCCCCGGGACAGGGGAATGAAAAACTGTTTTTT; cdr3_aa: CASSYPPGQGNEKLFF
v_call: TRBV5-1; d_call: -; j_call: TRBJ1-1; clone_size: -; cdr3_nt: TGCGCCAGCAGCTTGGATGTGACTATGAACACTGAAGCTTTCTTT; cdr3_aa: CASSLDVTMNTEAFF
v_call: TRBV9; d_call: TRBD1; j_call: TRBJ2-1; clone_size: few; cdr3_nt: TGTGCCAGCAGCGTGGGACAGGGGGATGAGGTTGAGCAGTTCTTC; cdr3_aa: CASSVGQGDEVEQFF
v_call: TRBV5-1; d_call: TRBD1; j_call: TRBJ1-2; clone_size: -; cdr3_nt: TGCGCCAGCAGCTTGGAGGACAGGGGCTATGGCTACACCTTC; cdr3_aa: CASSLEDRGYGYTF
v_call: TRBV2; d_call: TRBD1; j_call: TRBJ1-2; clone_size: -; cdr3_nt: TGTGCCAGCAGTGGACAGGGTCGGGGCTACACCTTC; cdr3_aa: CASSGQGRGYTF
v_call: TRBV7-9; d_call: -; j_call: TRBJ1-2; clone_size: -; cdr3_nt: TGTGCCAGCAGCTTAGAAGAAGGGGATGGCTACACCTTC; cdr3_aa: CASSLEEGDGYTF
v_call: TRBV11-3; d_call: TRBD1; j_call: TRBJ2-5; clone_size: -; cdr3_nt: TGTGCCAGCAGCACCTGGGACAGAGAGGGACAAGAGACCCAGTACTTC; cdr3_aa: CASSTWDREGQETQYF
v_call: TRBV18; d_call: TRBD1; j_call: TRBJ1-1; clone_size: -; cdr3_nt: TGTGCCAGCTCCTTCGGGACAGGGGGATGGACTGAAGCTTTCTTT; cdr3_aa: CASSFGTGGWTEAFF
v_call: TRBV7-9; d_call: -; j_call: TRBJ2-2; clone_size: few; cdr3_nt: TGTGCCAGCAGCGACCGGGACTGGACCGGGGAGCTGTTTTTT; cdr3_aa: CASSDRDWTGELFF
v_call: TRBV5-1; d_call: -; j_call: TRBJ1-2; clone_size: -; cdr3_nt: TGCGCCAGCAGCGGCCAGAACTATGGCTACACCTTC; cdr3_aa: CASSGQNYGYTF
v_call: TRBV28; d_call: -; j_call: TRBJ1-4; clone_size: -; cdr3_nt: TGTGCCAGCAGTTTTACGATATCGGCCCGCCAGCGGGCTAATGAAAAACTGTTTTTT; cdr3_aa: CASSFTISARQRANEKLFF
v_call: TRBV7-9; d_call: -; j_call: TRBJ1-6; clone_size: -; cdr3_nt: TGTGCCAGCAGCTTAGGGCTCACGGGAGCGCCCCTCCACTTT; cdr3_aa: CASSLGLTGAPLHF
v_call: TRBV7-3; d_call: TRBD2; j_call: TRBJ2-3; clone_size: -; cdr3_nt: TGTGCCAGCAGCTTAAGCGGGGGGGCCGCGGATACGCAGTATTTT; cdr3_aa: CASSLSGGAADTQYF
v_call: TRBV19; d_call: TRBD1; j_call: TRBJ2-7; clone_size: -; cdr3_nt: TGTGCCAGTAGCATAGGGGGACAGGGGCGATACGAGCAGTACTTC; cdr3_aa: CASSIGGQGRYEQYF
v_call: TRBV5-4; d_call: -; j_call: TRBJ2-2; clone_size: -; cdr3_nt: TGTGCCAGCAGCTTGGGCCCAGGGGTTAGTGGCGGGGAGCTGTTTTTT; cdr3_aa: CASSLGPGVSGGELFF
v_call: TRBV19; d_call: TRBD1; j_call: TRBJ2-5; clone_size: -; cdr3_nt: TGTGCCAGTAGTATTGGGACAGGGGGCTGGCAAGAGACCCAGTACTTC; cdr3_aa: CASSIGTGGWQETQYF
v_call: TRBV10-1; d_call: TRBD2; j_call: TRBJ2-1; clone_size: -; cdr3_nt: TGCGCCAGCAGTGATATCGCGGGGGGACTTTACAATGAGCAGTTCTTC; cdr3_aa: CASSDIAGGLYNEQFF
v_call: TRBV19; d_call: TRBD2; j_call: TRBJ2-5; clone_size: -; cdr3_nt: TGTGCCAGTAGTGAGGCGGGGGGGCTCGGAGAGACCCAGTACTTC; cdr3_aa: CASSEAGGLGETQYF
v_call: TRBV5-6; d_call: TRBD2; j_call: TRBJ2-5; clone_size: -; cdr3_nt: TGTGCCAGCAGCCTCTCCGCTAGCGGAACCCAAGAGACCCAGTACTTC; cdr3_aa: CASSLSASGTQETQYF
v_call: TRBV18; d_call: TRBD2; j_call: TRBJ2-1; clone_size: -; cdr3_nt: TGTGCCAGCTCTAAGGGACTAGCGGGGTCTTTGGGGAATGAGCAGTTCTTC; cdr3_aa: CASSKGLAGSLGNEQFF
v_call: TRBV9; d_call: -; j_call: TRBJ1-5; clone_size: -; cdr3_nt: TGTGCCAGCAGCGTAGGTACAGCTAATCAGCCCCAGCATTTT; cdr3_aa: CASSVGTANQPQHF
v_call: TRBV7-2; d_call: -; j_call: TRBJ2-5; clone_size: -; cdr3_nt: TGTGCCAGCAGGGGAGCGGGCCAAGAGACCCAGTACTTC; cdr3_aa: CASRGAGQETQYF
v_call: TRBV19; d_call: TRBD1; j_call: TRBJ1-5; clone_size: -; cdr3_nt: TGTGCCAGTAGTAGACAGGGAGATAGCAATCAGCCCCAGCATTTT; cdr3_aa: CASSRQGDSNQPQHF
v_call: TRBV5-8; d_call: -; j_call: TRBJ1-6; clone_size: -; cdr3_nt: TGTGCCAGCAGGACTCAGGGGATTTCCTTATATTCACCCCTCCACTTT; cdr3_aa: CASRTQGISLYSPLHF
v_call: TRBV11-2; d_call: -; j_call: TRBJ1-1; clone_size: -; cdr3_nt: TGTGCCAGCAGCTTAGTGGGCAGCCAGAACACTGAAGCTTTCTTT; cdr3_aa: CASSLVGSQNTEAFF
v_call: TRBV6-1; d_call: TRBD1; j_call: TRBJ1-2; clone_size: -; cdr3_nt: TGTGCCAGCAGTGAGGACAGGGGCTTGGGCGGCTACACCTTC; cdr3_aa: CASSEDRGLGGYTF
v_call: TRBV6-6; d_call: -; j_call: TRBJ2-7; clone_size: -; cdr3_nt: TGTGCCAGCTCTCGGGACACCTCCTACGAGCAGTACTTC; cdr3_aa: CASSRDTSYEQYF
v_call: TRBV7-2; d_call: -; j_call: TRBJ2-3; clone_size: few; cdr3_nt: TGTGCCAGCAGCTTAGTACCAACTCCCACAGATACGCAGTATTTT; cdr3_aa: CASSLVPTPTDTQYF
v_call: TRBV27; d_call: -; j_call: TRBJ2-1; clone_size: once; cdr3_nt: TGTGCCAGCACCTTACGGGGGGCGCGGGATGAGCAGTTCTTC; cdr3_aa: CASTLRGARDEQFF
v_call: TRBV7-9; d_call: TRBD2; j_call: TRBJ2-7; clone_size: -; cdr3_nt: TGTGCCAGCAGCTTTGGGACTAGCGGTTCCTACGAGCAGTACTTC; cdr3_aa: CASSFGTSGSYEQYF
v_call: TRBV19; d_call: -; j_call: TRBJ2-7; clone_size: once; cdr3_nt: TGTGCCAGTAGTAGGATAGGACAGGAGCAGTACTTC; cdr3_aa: CASSRIGQEQYF
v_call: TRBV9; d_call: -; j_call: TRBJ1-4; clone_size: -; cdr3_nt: TGTGCCAGCAGCGCGCACCTTGAGGAAAAACTGTTTTTT; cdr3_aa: CASSAHLEEKLFF
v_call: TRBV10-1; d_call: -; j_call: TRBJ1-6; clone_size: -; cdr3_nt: TGCGCCAGCAGTGCAGGGGCCCCTAATTCACCCCTCCACTTT; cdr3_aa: CASSAGAPNSPLHF
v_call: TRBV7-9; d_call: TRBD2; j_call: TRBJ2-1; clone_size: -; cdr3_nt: TGTGCCAGCAGCTCTACTAGCGGGAGCGATGAGCAGTTCTTC; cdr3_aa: CASSSTSGSDEQFF
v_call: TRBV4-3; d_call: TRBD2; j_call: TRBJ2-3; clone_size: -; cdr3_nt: TGCGCCAGCAGCCGCCTACTAGCGGGAACAGATACGCAGTATTTT; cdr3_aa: CASSRLLAGTDTQYF
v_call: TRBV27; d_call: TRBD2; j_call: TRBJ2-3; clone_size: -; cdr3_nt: TGTGCCAGCAGTTCCCGGACTAGCGGGAAGGAGAGGGCAGATACGCAGTATTTT; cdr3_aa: CASSSRTSGKERADTQYF
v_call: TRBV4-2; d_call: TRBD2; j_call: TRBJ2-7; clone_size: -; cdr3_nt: TGTGCCAGCAGCCAAGAGGTAGCGGGAGGGCCTTTAGAGCAGTACTTC; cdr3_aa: CASSQEVAGGPLEQYF
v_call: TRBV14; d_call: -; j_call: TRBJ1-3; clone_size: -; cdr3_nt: TGTGCCAGCAGCCAGGGGAGTGGAAACACCATATATTTT; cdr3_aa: CASSQGSGNTIYF
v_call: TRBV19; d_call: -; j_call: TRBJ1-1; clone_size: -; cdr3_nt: TGTGCCAGTAGTATGAACGGGATCTCCGAAGCTTTCTTT; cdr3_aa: CASSMNGISEAFF